Given below is one TCR beta chain in context. The sample comes from a study of blood T cell repertoires in COVID-19. The overall study: Sites in the United States, Italy and Spain provided acute and convalescent COVID-19 samples. PBMCs, B-cell-depleted T cells, or T cells were the source of the cDNA or gDNA that made up the material.

Under the authors' procedure: Counts of nucleated cells, estimated from reference gene primer amplification, were obtained. Data came from immunoSEQ multiplex PCR; TCRdb stores just in-frame clones and leaves some out. D and trimming were read from the DNA, whereas the V and J calls and clone size are those reported in that table. Among approximately 200,000 clones, around 80% were seen once, and the ten largest hold roughly a tenth. Seattle patients were enrolled while actively infected and followed longitudinally. CDR1 LNHDA and CDR2 SQIVND come from the germline V gene (reference sequence). Trimming pared 1 base from V and 7 bases from J, leaving 4 bases between. The CDR3 spans 11 residues.

Material for sequencing was peripheral blood. The sequence was obtained from an elderly woman with COVID-19, enrolled during active disease. The rearrangement uses TRBV19 and TRBJ1-2, with D unclear. The CDR3 protein is CASSIAFGYTF. The DNA of the CDR3 is TGTGCCAGTAGTATAGCCTTTGGCTACACCTTC. The whole variable domain, filled in from reference TRBV19 and TRBJ1-2, reads DGGITQSPKYLFRKEGQNVTLSCEQNLNHDAMYWYRQDPGQGLRLIYYSQIVNDFQKGDIAEGYSVSREKKESFPLTVTSAQKNPTAFYLCASSIAFGYTFGSGTRLTVV.